These T cell receptor beta chains were read from a single sample in a study of response to subunit inactivated influenza vaccine. TCRdb called the RT-PCR reads again in MiXCR, with one record for every CDR3 protein. The sample contains hundreds of thousands of distinct CDR3 sequences, approximately 14% of which appear only once. This specimen was PBMCs from blood, taken 14 to 15 days before vaccination. Receptors were obtained from a man over 45 who received an inactivated influenza vaccine. The CDR3 runs from the conserved cysteine through the conserved F or W. Fields, in order: clone size, D gene, V gene, J gene, CDR3 protein, CDR3 DNA. D genes are given only for firm matches. A row's size may be missing; if present it is once, few, many or a size class.

>-|-|TRBV6-5|TRBJ2-2
CASSYWDPKGPGELFF
TGTGCCAGCAGTTATTGGGACCCTAAAGGTCCCGGGGAGCTGTTTTTT
>once|-|TRBV14|TRBJ2-1
CASSQYAGLLFGEQFF
TGTGCCAGCAGCCAATATGCGGGACTCCTCTTCGGGGAGCAGTTCTTC
>many|TRBD1|TRBV7-6|TRBJ2-3
CASSKRTGSEDTQYF
TGTGCCAGCAGCAAACGGACAGGCTCAGAGGATACGCAGTATTTT
>few|-|TRBV20-1|TRBJ2-5
CSASTRLGARETQYF
TGCAGTGCTAGTACACGACTTGGGGCCAGAGAGACCCAGTACTTC
>few|-|TRBV28|TRBJ2-2
CASSPAGQNTGELFF
TGTGCCAGCAGTCCGGCCGGACAGAACACCGGGGAGCTGTTTTTT
>-|-|TRBV10-3|TRBJ2-1
CAISESRQPSSYNEQFF
TGTGCCATCAGTGAGTCCCGACAGCCGAGCTCCTACAATGAGCAGTTCTTC
>few|-|TRBV18|TRBJ1-4
CASSSRGEKLFF
TGTGCCAGCTCATCCAGGGGTGAAAAACTGTTTTTT
>-|-|TRBV4-3|TRBJ2-4
CASSQDRSRQYF
TGCGCCAGCAGCCAAGACCGGTCTCGGCAGTACTTC
>-|-|TRBV5-6|TRBJ2-5
CASSSTGVGETQYF
TGTGCCAGCAGCTCGACGGGGGTTGGAGAGACCCAGTACTTC
>-|TRBD1|TRBV2|TRBJ1-1
CATRGAANTDAFF
TGTGCCACCAGGGGGGCGGCGAACACTGACGCTTTCTTT
>-|-|TRBV10-3|TRBJ1-5
CAISGTLNQPQHF
TGTGCCATCTCCGGGACACTCAATCAGCCCCAGCATTTT
>few|TRBD1|TRBV20-1|TRBJ2-3
CSAPGQGDGTQYF
TGCAGTGCCCCGGGACAGGGCGACGGGACGCAGTATTTT
>few|-|TRBV27|TRBJ2-2
CASSFHRDNTGELFF
TGTGCCAGCAGTTTCCATAGGGATAACACCGGGGAGCTGTTTTTT
>-|TRBD1|TRBV4-1|TRBJ1-2
CASSQPGQGKYGYTF
TGCGCCAGCAGCCAACCGGGACAGGGAAAGTATGGCTACACCTTC
>few|TRBD1|TRBV5-6|TRBJ1-2
CASSGGPGQGFGGYTF
TGTGCCAGCAGCGGAGGACCGGGACAGGGGTTCGGGGGCTACACCTTC
>many|TRBD1|TRBV5-1|TRBJ1-2
CASSLGPGQGNYGYTF
TGCGCCAGCAGCTTAGGCCCGGGACAGGGAAACTATGGCTACACCTTC
>-|-|TRBV6-2/TRBV6-3|TRBJ2-5
CASSYQGWETQYF
TGTGCCAGCAGTTACCAAGGGTGGGAGACCCAGTACTTC
>few|-|TRBV29-1|TRBJ2-5
CSVELGLAQTQYF
TGCAGCGTTGAGCTGGGTCTAGCTCAGACCCAGTACTTC
>-|TRBD2|TRBV11-2|TRBJ2-5
CASSFILASGAYQETQYF
TGTGCCAGCAGCTTCATTCTGGCTAGCGGGGCATATCAAGAGACCCAGTACTTC
>few|-|TRBV7-9|TRBJ2-5
CASSLARAGETQYF
TGTGCCAGCAGCTTAGCGCGGGCAGGGGAGACCCAGTACTTC